The TCR beta chain under discussion was sequenced for a study of blood T cells in healthy people across ages. Findings and caveats of the study: Getting older went along with TCR beta diversity per million T cells dropping roughly linearly. Percentage of naive T cells showed a strong correlation with TCR beta diversity.

Collection of 8.5 to 10 milliliters of peripheral blood was performed for each donor. The use of a sample-barcoded 5' primer and a J-beta primer mix characterized a second PCR of about 7 to 12 cycles. TCRdb fed the 5' RACE reads into MiXCR, producing one record per CDR3 protein. The repertoire has over 1,300,000 distinct CDR3 sequences, around 55% of them found once; the top ten carry approximately 7%. The CDR3 covers 13 residues. Germline-derived CDR1 and CDR2 are WNHNN and SYGVQD (reference sequence). After removal of 8 bases from V and 6 bases from J, the junction contained 5 bases not matched to a gene. Note on this clonotype: Its specificity is not known.

This receptor was taken from a man aged 18 to 30 in good health. The chain employs TRBV10-1 and TRBJ2-1; 9 bases line up with TRBD1. The sequenced sample was blood. This CDR3 is CASSGQGSNEQFF. In DNA, the CDR3 is TGCGCCAGCTCGGGACAGGGTTCCAATGAGCAGTTCTTC.